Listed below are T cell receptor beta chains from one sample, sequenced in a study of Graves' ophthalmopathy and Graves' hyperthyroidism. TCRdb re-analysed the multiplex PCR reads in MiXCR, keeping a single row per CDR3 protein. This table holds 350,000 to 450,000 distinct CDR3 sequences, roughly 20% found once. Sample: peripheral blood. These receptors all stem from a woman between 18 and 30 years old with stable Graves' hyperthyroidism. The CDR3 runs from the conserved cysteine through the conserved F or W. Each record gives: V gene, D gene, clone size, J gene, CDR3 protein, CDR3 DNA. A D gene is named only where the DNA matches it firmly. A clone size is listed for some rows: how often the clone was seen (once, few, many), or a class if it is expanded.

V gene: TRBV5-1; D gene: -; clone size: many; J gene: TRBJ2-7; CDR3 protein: CASSLSFHEQYF; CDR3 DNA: TGCGCCAGCAGCTTATCCTTCCACGAGCAGTACTTC
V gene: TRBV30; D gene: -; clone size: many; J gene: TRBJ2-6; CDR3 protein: CARRPVGANVLTF; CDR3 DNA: TGTGCACGGAGGCCAGTTGGGGCCAACGTCCTGACTTTC
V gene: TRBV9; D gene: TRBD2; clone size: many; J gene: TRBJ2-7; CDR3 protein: CASSVGLEVHEQYF; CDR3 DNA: TGTGCCAGCAGCGTGGGACTAGAGGTCCACGAGCAGTACTTC
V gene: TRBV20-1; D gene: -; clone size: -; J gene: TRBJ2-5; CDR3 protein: CSATSDQRQETQYF; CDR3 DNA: TGCAGTGCCACGTCGGACCAACGGCAAGAGACCCAGTACTTC
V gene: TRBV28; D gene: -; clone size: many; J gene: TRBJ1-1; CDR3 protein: CASSLVTVAAFF; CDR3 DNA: TGTGCCAGCAGTTTAGTGACTGTTGCTGCTTTCTTT
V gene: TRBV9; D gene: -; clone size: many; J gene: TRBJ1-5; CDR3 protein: CASSVEGFINQPQHF; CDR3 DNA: TGTGCCAGCAGCGTAGAGGGCTTCATAAATCAGCCCCAGCATTTT
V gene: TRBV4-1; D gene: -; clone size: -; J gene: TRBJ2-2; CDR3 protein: CASSPAGDGTGELFF; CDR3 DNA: TGCGCCAGCAGCCCGGCAGGGGATGGCACCGGGGAGCTGTTTTTT
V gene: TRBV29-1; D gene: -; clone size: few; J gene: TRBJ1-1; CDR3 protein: CSVDSKAWGEEAFF; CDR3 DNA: TGCAGCGTTGATTCTAAGGCATGGGGAGAGGAAGCTTTCTTT
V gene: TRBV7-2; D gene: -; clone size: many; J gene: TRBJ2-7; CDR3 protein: CASSRYYEQYF; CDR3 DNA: TGTGCCAGCAGCAGATACTACGAGCAGTACTTC
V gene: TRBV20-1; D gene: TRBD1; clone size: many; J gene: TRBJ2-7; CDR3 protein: CSARDLTGAHEQYF; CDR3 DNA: TGCAGTGCTAGAGATCTTACAGGGGCGCACGAGCAGTACTTC
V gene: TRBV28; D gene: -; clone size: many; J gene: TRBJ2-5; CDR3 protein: CASSSGDAPKTQYF; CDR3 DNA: TGTGCCAGCAGTTCGGGAGACGCGCCAAAGACCCAGTACTTC
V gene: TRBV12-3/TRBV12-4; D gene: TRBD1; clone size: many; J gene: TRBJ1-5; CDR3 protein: CASSLAGTDNQPQHF; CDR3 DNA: TGTGCCAGCAGTCTTGCAGGGACAGACAATCAGCCCCAGCATTTT
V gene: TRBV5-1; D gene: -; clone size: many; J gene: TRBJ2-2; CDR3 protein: CASSLAWGNTGELFF; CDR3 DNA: TGCGCCAGCAGCTTGGCCTGGGGAAACACCGGGGAGCTGTTTTTT
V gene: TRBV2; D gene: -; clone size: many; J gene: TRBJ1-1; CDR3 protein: CASSALIYRDLSTEAFF; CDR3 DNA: TGTGCCAGCAGTGCCCTAATATACAGGGATCTGAGCACTGAAGCTTTCTTT
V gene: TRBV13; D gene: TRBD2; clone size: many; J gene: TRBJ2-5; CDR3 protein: CASSSGLAGWGETQYF; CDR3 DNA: TGTGCCAGCAGCTCTGGACTAGCGGGCTGGGGGGAGACCCAGTACTTC
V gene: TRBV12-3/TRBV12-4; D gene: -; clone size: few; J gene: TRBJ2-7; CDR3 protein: CASSLGGWSPPSGYEQYF; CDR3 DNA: TGTGCCAGCAGTTTAGGCGGGTGGTCTCCCCCGAGCGGCTACGAGCAGTACTTC
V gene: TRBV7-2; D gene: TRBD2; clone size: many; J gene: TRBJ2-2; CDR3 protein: CASSLAGGRVGELFF; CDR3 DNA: TGTGCCAGCAGCTTAGCGGGAGGGCGCGTCGGGGAGCTGTTTTTT
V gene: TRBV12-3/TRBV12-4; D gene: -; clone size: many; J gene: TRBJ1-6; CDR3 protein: CASMSGQRNSPLHF; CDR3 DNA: TGTGCCAGCATGTCAGGTCAACGTAATTCACCCCTCCACTTT